The entry below gives a single T cell receptor beta chain sequence along with its context. Its target is not known. From germline, CDR1 is LNHNV and CDR2 YYDKDF (reference sequence). The CDR3 is 11 residues long. TCRdb re-called the 5' RACE reads and shows each CDR3 protein once, DNA omitted. This sample contains roughly 120,000 distinct CDR3 sequences. The sample originates from a study of monozygotic twins with inflammatory bowel disease. Study outcomes and limitations: It was not supported that a single strong signal or clonotype was associated with IBD.

The chain carries TRBV15 and TRBJ2-1; TCRdb calls TRBD1, which cannot be checked without DNA. Sequenced sample: blood. The TCR comes from a human donor with ulcerative colitis or Crohn's disease, or a healthy co-twin of an affected twin (not recorded which). Here the CDR3 reads CATLGNNEQFF. Using reference TRBV15 and TRBJ2-1 for the parts outside the CDR3, the full variable domain is DAMVIQNPRYQVTQFGKPVTLSCSQTLNHNVMYWYQQKSSQAPKLLFHYYDKDFNNEADTPDNFQSRRPNTSFCFLDIRSPGLGDTAMYLCATLGNNEQFFGPGTRLTVL.